Included here is one T cell receptor (beta chain) sequence, with context. At the DNA level, this CDR3 is encoded by other sequences in the same sample as well. This record belongs to a study of control samples from healthy donors and cancer patients. Sequencing used immunoSEQ multiplex PCR; TCRdb keeps in-frame clones, though not all of them. This table holds around 120,000 clones, more than 85% found once. CDR3 length equals 14 residues. V lost 3 bases, J lost 1 base, and 7 bases lay in between. Germline V gene data show CDR1 as MNHNS and CDR2 as SASEGT. Material: blood. This chain uses TRBV6-1 with TRBJ1-3, with a weak D call TRBD1 (5 bases). The receptor was derived from a man younger than 40 in good health. The CDR3 coding sequence is TGTGCCAGCAGTGACGGGGCTTCTGGAAACACCATATATTTT. Its protein product is CASSDGASGNTIYF.